This TCR beta chain was captured by sequencing in a study of beta chain features in type 1 diabetes. This clone was found a few times. Its target is not known. CDR3 size: 18 residues. The germline CDR1 and CDR2 sequences are PRHDT and FYEKMQ (reference sequence). Trimming removed 5 bases at V and 2 bases at J, with 19 bases between. The study reverse transcribed the entire isolated RNA, so it sequenced expressed TCRB transcripts. The average read count of naive, central memory and regulatory T cell samples was approximately 3.5 million. Assay used: immunoSEQ multiplex PCR; TCRdb lists only in-frame clones, some missing. The profile shows about 650,000 clones, roughly 12% of them singletons. General observations from the study: Cells with high TCR expression could be over-represented by cDNA sequencing. Across all four CD4+ subsets, people with type 1 diabetes showed modestly shorter TCRB CDR3s. Healthy donors had naive, central memory and Treg TCRB repertoires that appeared less similar than those seen among patients. Insertion counts at VDJ junctions were lower in type 1 diabetes patients, who also showed more deletions there.

The clonotype comes from a man aged 30 to 45 with type 1 diabetes. Sequencing was done on a sample of naive CD4+ T cells from blood. This rearrangement joins TRBV13 to TRBJ1-6; unclear D gene. The DNA of the CDR3 is TGTGCCAGCAGCCGTAGATTTGGGGATCCTGCCTATAATTCACCCCTCCACTTT. It encodes CASSRRFGDPAYNSPLHF.